This T cell receptor (beta chain) comes out of a study of CD8 T cells in Susac syndrome. Study-level results: As acknowledged by the study, its TCR sequencing and HLA analysis included a relatively small number of individuals.

This CDR3 region has 15 residues. Trimming removed 5 bases at V and 3 bases at J, with 14 bases between. Looked up from germline, CDR1 is MDHEN and CDR2 is SYDVKM. With random hexamers, roughly 0.45 to 1 ug RNA was reverse transcribed. The authors amplified TCR beta CDR3 across 54 Vbeta and 13 Jbeta using immunoSEQ multiplex PCR. In TCRdb, the immunoSEQ multiplex PCR reads were re-called with MiXCR into one record per CDR3 protein. The sample lists nearly 200,000 distinct CDR3 sequences; about 95% were seen once. A remark on this clonotype: The antigen remains undetermined.

CD8+ and CD4+ T cells from blood underwent TCR beta sequencing. The multiple sclerosis controls were treatment-naive patients affected by stable or active relapsing-remitting disease. The chain combines TRBV28 with TRBJ2-1; D is perhaps TRBD2 (5 bases). This clonotype originated in a human donor with multiple sclerosis. Sequencing used CD4+ T cells from PBMCs. CDR3 protein: CASSLGSGIYNEQFF. The CDR3 coding sequence is TGTGCCAGCAGTCTCGGCAGCGGAATCTACAATGAGCAGTTCTTC.